The clone carrying this TCR beta chain was seen at least ten times. Its antigen is currently unknown. From the 5' RACE reads, TCRdb called clonotypes with MiXCR, one entry per CDR3 protein. This sample has 200,000 or so distinct CDR3 sequences, with 18% found just once. This entry is derived from a study of CD8 T cells in ankylosing spondylitis. Study outcomes and limitations: Enrichment of disease-linked clones was reportedly significant in matched ankylosing spondylitis synovial fluid.

V was shortened by 3 bases and J by 11 bases, with 15 bases between the two germline ends. This CDR3 comprises 13 residues. The sequence was obtained from a male donor aged 10-35 years with ankylosing spondylitis or in good health (not recorded which). Sequenced sample: blood, either unsorted or a sorted T cell fraction (not recorded which). V usage is TRBV12-3 or TRBV12-4 and J usage is TRBJ2-3; D is uncertain. This chain's CDR3 is CASSFDLNVEQYF. The DNA of the CDR3 is TGTGCCAGCAGTTTTGACCTAAACGTAGAGCAGTATTTT.